This T cell receptor (beta chain) was identified during a study of cytomegalovirus exposure and HLA in healthy donors. Whole-study context: Prior work identified 120 million or so unique TCR beta sequences in some 180 million T cells.

A remark on this clone: The antigen is unknown.

The length of the CDR3 is 13 residues. V lost 3 bases, J lost 13 bases, and 18 bases lay in between. Germline lookup yields CDR1 MNHEY and CDR2 SVGAGI. The PCR ran on 60 Vbeta and 13 Jbeta primers. Profiled with immunoSEQ multiplex PCR; TCRdb holds only in-frame clones, not every one. The profile shows 200,000 to 250,000 clones, roughly 80% of them singletons. General study results and limits: An assumption of roughly uniform sequencing depth across donors underlay the presence/absence analyses.

The chain is built from TRBV6-5 and TRBJ1-2, with D perhaps matching TRBD1 (6 bases). The sequencing input was PBMCs. This clonotype originated in a girl aged 2 to 9 in good health and CMV-seronegative. The CDR3 DNA reads TGTGCCAGCAGTTATACGGGACACGGGCTTTCCACCTTC. Residues: CASSYTGHGLSTF.